The 4 T cell receptor beta chains below were found in one sample sequenced in a study of T cells in women clearing cervical HPV infection. Profiling relied on immunoSEQ multiplex PCR, and the TCRdb table lists in-frame clones only, not all of them. The listing contains tens of thousands of clones. The sample consisted of blood buffy coat. The source of these receptors is a woman aged 18 to 75 with a cervical HPV16 infection that either progressed to CIN3+ or cleared (not recorded which).

With regard to this clone: A junction end diverges from the germline sequence, so it may reflect a read error. The CDR3 end falls 3 residues outside the read, so it is completed with the germline J gene. In the same sample, other DNA sequences code for this CDR3. J is TRBJ1-3 and V is TRBV7-2; D gene ambiguous. In germline, CDR1 is SGHTA, CDR2 FQGNSA. The CDR3 has 15 residues. The CDR3 loop is CASSLTSGEGNTIYF. CDR3 bases read: TGTGCCAGCAGCTTAACGTCCGGGGAGGGAAACACT.

Points on this clone: The read stops 3 residues short of the end of the CDR3; the missing end is completed from the germline J gene. The chain carries TRBV7-2 and TRBJ1-1; 7 nucleotides match TRBD1. In germline, CDR1 is SGHTA, CDR2 FQGNSA. The CDR3 contains 14 residues. The CDR3 DNA, read in part, is TGTGCCAGCAGCTTAGGACAGGGCACAGATACG. This sequence encodes CASSLGQGTDT. The CDR3, in full, reads CASSLGQGTDTAFF.

Partial CDR3 DNA: TGTGCCAGCAGCTCTGACAGTTCCCAAGAGACC. As protein: CASSSDSSQET. The full CDR3 protein reads CASSSDSSQETQYF. This rearrangement joins TRBV7-9 to TRBJ2-5; possible D gene TRBD1, 5 bases. The read finishes 3 residues shy of the CDR3 end, and the germline J gene is used to complete it. The V gene's germline CDR1 is SEHNR and CDR2 FQNEAQ (reference sequence). This CDR3 contains 14 residues. Deletions cut 4 bases from V and 1 base from J, with 10 bases between.

Comment on this clone: The read halts 3 residues ahead of the CDR3 end, with the missing end drawn from the germline J gene. The V and J genes are TRBV14 and TRBJ2-5; the D gene is possibly TRBD2 (6 bases). The length of the CDR3 is 14 residues. Trimming stripped 4 bases from V and 7 bases from J, with 16 bases between. Germline V gives CDR1 SGHDN, CDR2 FVKESK. The DNA read from the CDR3 is TGTGCCAGCAGCCCTCGGGGGAAGCCAGGGACC. It yields the protein CASSPRGKPGT. In full, the CDR3 is CASSPRGKPGTQYF.